Listed below are T cell receptor beta chains from one sample, sequenced in a study of beta chain features in type 1 diabetes. TCRdb's copy holds only in-frame clones and misses some; the assay was immunoSEQ multiplex PCR. The table records approximately 150,000 clones, approximately 10% of them present only once. Sequences were obtained from central memory CD4+ T cells from blood. The receptors derive from a man younger than 45 with type 1 diabetes. Both conserved end residues are part of each CDR3. A D gene is named only where the DNA matches it firmly. Only some rows state a clone size, as once, few, many or a class for expanded clones.

clone_size	v_call	d_call	j_call	cdr3_aa	cdr3_nt
-	TRBV6-5	TRBD1	TRBJ2-4	CASSSGTVAKNIQYF	TGTGCCAGCAGTTCCGGGACAGTAGCCAAAAACATTCAGTACTTC
few	TRBV7-2	-	TRBJ1-2	CASSLGQGSYGYTF	TGTGCCAGCAGCTTAGGGCAGGGTAGCTATGGCTACACCTTC
few	TRBV7-2	TRBD2	TRBJ2-5	CASSLVSGKETQYF	TGTGCCAGCAGCTTGGTTAGCGGGAAAGAGACCCAGTACTTC
-	TRBV4-3	TRBD1	TRBJ2-7	CASSQSRTGTGEQYF	TGCGCCAGCAGCCAATCTCGGACAGGGACCGGCGAGCAGTACTTC
few	TRBV19	TRBD1	TRBJ2-7	CASNPRDRANEQYF	TGTGCCAGTAACCCCCGGGACAGGGCTAACGAGCAGTACTTC
-	TRBV19	TRBD1	TRBJ1-5	CASSLTGGNQPQHF	TGTGCCAGTAGCCTTACAGGGGGCAATCAGCCCCAGCATTTT
-	TRBV6-6	-	TRBJ2-7	CASRFTIQASEQYF	TGTGCCAGCAGATTCACAATACAGGCCAGCGAGCAGTACTTC
few	TRBV5-8	-	TRBJ1-1	CASSTGNWNTEAFF	TGTGCCAGCAGCACAGGCAATTGGAACACTGAAGCTTTCTTT
few	TRBV18	TRBD1	TRBJ1-4	CASSQEHGSQGAGEKLFF	TGTGCCAGCTCACAAGAACACGGATCGCAGGGGGCCGGTGAAAAACTGTTTTTT
-	TRBV6-5	-	TRBJ2-7	CASSYSRVSYEQYF	TGTGCCAGCAGTTACTCCCGGGTAAGCTACGAGCAGTACTTC
few	TRBV5-4	TRBD2	TRBJ2-7	CASSQGLADPYEQYF	TGTGCCAGCAGCCAAGGACTAGCGGACCCCTACGAGCAGTACTTC